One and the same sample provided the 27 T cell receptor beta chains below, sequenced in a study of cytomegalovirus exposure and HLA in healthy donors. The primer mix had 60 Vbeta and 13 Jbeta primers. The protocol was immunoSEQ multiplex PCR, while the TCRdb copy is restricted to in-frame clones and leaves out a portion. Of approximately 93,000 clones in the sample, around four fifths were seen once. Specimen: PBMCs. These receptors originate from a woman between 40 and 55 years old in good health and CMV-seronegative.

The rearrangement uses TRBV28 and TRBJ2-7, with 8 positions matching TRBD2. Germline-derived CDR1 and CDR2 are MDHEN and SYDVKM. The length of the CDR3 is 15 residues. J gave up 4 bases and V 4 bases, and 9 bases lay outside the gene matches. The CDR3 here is CASSSGGTRLYEQYF. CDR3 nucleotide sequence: TGTGCCAGCAGTTCGGGCGGGACTAGATTGTACGAGCAGTACTTC.

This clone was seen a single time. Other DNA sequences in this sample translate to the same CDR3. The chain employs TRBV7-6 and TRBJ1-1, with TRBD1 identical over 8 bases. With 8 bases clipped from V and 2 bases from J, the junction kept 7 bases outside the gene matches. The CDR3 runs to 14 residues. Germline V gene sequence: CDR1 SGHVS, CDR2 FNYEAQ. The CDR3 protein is CASYTGGENTEAFF. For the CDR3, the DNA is TGTGCCAGCTATACAGGGGGGGAAAACACTGAAGCTTTCTTT.

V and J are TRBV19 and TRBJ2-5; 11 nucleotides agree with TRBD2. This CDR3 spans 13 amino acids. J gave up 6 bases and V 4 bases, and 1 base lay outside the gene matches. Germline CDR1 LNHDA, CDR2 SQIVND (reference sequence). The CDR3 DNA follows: TGTGCCAGTAGTACGACTAGCGGGAAGACCCAGTACTTC. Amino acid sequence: CASSTTSGKTQYF.

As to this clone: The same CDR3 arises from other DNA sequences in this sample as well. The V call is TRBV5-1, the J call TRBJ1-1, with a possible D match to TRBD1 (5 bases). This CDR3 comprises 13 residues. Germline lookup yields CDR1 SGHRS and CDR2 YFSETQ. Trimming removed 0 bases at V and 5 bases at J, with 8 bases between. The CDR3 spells CASSLGGGTEAFF. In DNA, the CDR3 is TGCGCCAGCAGCTTGGGGGGGGGTACTGAAGCTTTCTTT.

DNA of the CDR3: TGTGCCAGCAGCTTAGGGACTCCTGAAGCTTTCTTT. Translated: CASSLGTPEAFF. This chain connects TRBV5-6 to TRBJ1-1; D perhaps matches TRBD1 (5 bases). V lost 2 bases and J 6 bases, leaving 8 bases between the germline ends. The CDR3 length is 12 residues. Germline V gene lookup returns CDR1 SGHDT and CDR2 YYEEEE. Supplemented by reference TRBV5-6 and TRBJ1-1, the full variable domain reads DAGVTQSPTHLIKTRGQQVTLRCSPKSGHDTVSWYQQALGQGPQFIFQYYEEEERQRGNFPDRFSGHQFPNYSSELNVNALLLGDSALYLCASSLGTPEAFFGQGTRLTVV.

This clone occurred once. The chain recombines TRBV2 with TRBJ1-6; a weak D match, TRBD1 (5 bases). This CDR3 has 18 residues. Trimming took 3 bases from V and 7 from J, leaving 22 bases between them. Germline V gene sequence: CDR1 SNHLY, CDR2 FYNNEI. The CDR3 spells CASSEVNIRGPSNSPLHF. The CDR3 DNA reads TGTGCCAGCAGTGAGGTGAACATTAGGGGCCCCTCGAATTCACCCCTCCACTTT.

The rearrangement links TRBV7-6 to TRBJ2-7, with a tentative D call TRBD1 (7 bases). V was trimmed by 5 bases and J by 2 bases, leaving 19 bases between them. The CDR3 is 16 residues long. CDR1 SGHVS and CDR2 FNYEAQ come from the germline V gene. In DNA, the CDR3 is TGTGCCAGCAGCCCGGTGGGGGGTCAGGGGGCCTACGAGCAGTACTTC. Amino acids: CASSPVGGQGAYEQYF. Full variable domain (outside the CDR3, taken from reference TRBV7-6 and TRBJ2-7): GAGVSQSPRYKVTKRGQDVALRCDPISGHVSLYWYRQALGQGPEFLTYFNYEAQQDKSGLPNDRFSAERPEGSISTLTIQRTEQRDSAMYRCASSPVGGQGAYEQYFGPGTRLTVT.

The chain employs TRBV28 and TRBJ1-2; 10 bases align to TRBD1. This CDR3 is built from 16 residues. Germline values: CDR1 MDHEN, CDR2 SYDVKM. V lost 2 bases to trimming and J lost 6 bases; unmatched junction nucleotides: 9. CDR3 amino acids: CASSLALPGQGNGYTF. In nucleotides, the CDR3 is TGTGCCAGCAGTTTAGCTTTACCGGGACAGGGGAATGGCTACACCTTC.

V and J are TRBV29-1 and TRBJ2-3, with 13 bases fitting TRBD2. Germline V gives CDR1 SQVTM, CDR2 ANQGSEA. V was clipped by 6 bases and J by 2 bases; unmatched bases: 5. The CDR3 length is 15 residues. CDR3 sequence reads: CSVRGTSGNTDTQYF. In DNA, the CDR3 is TGCAGCGTGAGAGGGACTAGCGGGAACACAGATACGCAGTATTTT.

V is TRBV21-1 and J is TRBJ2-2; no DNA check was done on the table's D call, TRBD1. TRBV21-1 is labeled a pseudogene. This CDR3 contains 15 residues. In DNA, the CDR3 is TGTGCCAGCAGCAAAAAGAATCCCAGATTCGGGGAGCTGTTTTTT. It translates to CASSKKNPRFGELFF.

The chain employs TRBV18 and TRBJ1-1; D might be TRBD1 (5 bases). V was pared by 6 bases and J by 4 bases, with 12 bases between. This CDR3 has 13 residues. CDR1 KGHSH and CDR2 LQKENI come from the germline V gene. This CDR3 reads CASSLSGGTEAFF. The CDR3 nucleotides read TGTGCCAGCTCCCTTTCCGGGGGCACTGAAGCTTTCTTT.

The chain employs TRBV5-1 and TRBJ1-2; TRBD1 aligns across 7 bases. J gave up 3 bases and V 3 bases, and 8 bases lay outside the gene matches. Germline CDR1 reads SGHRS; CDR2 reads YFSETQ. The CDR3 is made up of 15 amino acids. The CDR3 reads CASSWGDRAHYGYTF. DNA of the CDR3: TGCGCCAGCAGCTGGGGAGACAGGGCGCACTATGGCTACACCTTC.

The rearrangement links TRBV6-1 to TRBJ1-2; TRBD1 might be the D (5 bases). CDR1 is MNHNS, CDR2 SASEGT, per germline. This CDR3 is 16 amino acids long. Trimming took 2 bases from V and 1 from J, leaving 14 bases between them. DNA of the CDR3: TGTGCCAGCAGTGAAAACCAGGGAAATTTTAACTATGGCTACACCTTC. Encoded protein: CASSENQGNFNYGYTF.

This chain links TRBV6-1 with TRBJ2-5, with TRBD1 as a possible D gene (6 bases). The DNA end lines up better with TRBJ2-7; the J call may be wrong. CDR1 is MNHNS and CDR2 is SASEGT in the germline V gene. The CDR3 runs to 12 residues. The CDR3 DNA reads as TGTGCCAGCGTCCAGGGGTTCCACGAGCAGTACTTC. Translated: CASVQGFHEQYF.

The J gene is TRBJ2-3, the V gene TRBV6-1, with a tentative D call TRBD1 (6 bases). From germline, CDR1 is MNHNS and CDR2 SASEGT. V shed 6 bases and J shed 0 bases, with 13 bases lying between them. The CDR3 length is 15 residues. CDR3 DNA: TGTGCCAGCAGCACAGGGATGCCTAGCACAGATACGCAGTATTTT. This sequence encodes CASSTGMPSTDTQYF.

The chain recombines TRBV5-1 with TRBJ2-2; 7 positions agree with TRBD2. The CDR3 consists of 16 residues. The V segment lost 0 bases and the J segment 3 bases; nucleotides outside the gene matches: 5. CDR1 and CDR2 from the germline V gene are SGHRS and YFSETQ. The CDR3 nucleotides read TGCGCCAGCAGCTTGGCGGGGAGGGCTGACACCGGGGAGCTGTTTTTT. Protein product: CASSLAGRADTGELFF. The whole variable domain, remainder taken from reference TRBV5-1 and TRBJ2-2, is KAGVTQTPRYLIKTRGQQVTLSCSPISGHRSVSWYQQTPGQGLQFLFEYFSETQRNKGNFPGRFSGRQFSNSRSEMNVSTLELGDSALYLCASSLAGRADTGELFFGEGSRLTVL.

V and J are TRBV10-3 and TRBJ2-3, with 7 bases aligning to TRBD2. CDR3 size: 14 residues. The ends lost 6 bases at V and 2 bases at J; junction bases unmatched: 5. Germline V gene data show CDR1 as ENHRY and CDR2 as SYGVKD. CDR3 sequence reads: CAIRLAAHTDTQYF. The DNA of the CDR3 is TGTGCCATCAGGCTAGCGGCCCACACAGATACGCAGTATTTT.

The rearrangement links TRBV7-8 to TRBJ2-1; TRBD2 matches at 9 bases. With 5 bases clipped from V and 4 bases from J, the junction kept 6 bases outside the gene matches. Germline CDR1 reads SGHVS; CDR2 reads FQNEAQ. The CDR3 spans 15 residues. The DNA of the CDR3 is TGTGCCAGCAGCCTTTTAGCGGGAGCTTACAATGAGCAGTTCTTC. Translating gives CASSLLAGAYNEQFF.

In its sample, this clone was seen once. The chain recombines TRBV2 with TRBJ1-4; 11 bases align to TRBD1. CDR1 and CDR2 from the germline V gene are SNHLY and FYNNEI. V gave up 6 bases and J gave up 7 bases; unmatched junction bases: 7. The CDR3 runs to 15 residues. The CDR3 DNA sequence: TGTGCCAGCAGGTCGGACAGGGGGCGAGGTGAAAAACTGTTTTTT. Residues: CASRSDRGRGEKLFF.

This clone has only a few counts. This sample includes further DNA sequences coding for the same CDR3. In nucleotides, the CDR3 is TGTGCCAGCAGTTTAGCAGGGAATCAGCCCCAGCATTTT. It is translated as CASSLAGNQPQHF. This chain links TRBV27 with TRBJ1-5, with D maybe TRBD1 (5 bases). The CDR3 is made up of 13 amino acids. Per germline, CDR1 MNHEY and CDR2 SMNVEV (reference sequence). V was clipped by 2 bases and J by 4 bases, with 6 bases between them.

The DNA for the CDR3 is TGTGCCAGCAGCTTAGTTCCCCGGGACAGGGGGCAACAAAGAGGCTACACCTTC. This sequence encodes CASSLVPRDRGQQRGYTF. The chain links TRBV11-2 to TRBJ1-2, with 12 bases aligning to TRBD1. This CDR3 comprises 18 residues. J lost 8 bases, V lost 1 base, and 14 bases had no gene match. Germline V gives CDR1 SGHAT, CDR2 FQNNGV.

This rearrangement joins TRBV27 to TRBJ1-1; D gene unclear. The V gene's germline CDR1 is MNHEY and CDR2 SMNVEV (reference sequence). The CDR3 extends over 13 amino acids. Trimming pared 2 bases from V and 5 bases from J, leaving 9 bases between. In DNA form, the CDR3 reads TGTGCCAGCAGTTTAGGCAGGCAGACTGAAGCTTTCTTT. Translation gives CASSLGRQTEAFF.

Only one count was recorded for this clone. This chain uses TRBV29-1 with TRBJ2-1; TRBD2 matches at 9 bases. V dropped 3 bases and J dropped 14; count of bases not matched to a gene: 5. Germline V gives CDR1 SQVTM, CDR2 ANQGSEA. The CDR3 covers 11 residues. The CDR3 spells CSVETGTSKFF. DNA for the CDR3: TGCAGCGTTGAGACAGGGACTAGCAAGTTCTTC.

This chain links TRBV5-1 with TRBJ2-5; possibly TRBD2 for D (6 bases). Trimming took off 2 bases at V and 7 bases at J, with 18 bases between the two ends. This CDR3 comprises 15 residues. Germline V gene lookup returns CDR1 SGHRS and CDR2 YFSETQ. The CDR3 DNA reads TGCGCCAGCAGCTTAAGCGGGCCCACCACGGGGACCCAGTACTTC. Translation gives CASSLSGPTTGTQYF.

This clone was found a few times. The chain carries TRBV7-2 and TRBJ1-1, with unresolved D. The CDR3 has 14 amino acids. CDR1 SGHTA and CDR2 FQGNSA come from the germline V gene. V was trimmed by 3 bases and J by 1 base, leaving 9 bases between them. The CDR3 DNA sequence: TGTGCCAGCAGCTTGACCGGGAAGAACACTGAAGCTTTCTTT. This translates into CASSLTGKNTEAFF.

The CDR3 spells CASSQDEGQGCPQHF. CDR3 sequence (DNA): TGCGCCAGCAGCCAAGATGAGGGACAGGGGTGCCCCCAGCATTTT. The chain combines TRBV4-3 with TRBJ1-5; TRBD1 aligns across 10 bases. V lost 0 bases and J lost 10; bases outside the gene matches: 6. Germline values: CDR1 LGHNA, CDR2 YSLEER. CDR3 size: 15 residues.

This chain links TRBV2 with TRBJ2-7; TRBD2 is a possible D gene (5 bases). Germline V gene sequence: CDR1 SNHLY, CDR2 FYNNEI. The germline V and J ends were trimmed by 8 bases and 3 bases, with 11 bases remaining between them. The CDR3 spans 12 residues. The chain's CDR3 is CASGRDFYEQYF. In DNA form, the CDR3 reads TGTGCCAGCGGACGGGATTTCTACGAGCAGTACTTC.